This T cell receptor (beta chain) comes out of a study of blood T cell repertoires in COVID-19. Whole-study context: The United States, Italy and Spain provided the acute and convalescent COVID-19 samples. Sources were T cells, B-cell-depleted T cells, or PBMCs; the material itself was cDNA or gDNA.

Method: immunoSEQ multiplex PCR; TCRdb's copy keeps in-frame clones and lacks some. The data contain 200,000 to 300,000 clones, approximately 88% of them singletons. V shed 0 bases and J shed 4 bases, with 13 bases lying between them. Germline V CDR1 and CDR2: SGHDN, FVKESK. The CDR3 extends over 15 amino acids. Individuals drawn from approximately 22 US areas were roughly 18 to 95 years old. Researchers sorted participants into cohorts using their self-reported clinical history. Sequencing was done on a sample of PBMCs or T cells enriched from blood (not recorded which). This chain links TRBV14 with TRBJ2-7; no definite D call. This TCR derives from a woman aged 40 to 55 with acute COVID-19. The CDR3 here is CASSQDSLRKYEQYF. Written as DNA, the CDR3 is TGTGCCAGCAGCCAAGACAGTTTGAGGAAGTACGAGCAGTACTTC.